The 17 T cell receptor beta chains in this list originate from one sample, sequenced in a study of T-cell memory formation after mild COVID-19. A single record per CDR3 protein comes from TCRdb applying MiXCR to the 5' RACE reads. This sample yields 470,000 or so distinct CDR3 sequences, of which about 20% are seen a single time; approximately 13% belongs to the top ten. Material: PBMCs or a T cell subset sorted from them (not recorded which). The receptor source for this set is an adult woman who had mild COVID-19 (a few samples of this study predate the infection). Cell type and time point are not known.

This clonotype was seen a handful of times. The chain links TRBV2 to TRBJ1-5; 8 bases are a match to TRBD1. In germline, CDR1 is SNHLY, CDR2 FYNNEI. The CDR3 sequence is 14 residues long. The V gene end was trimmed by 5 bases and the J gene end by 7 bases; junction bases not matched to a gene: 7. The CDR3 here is CASSLDRVGQPQHF. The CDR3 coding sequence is TGTGCCAGCAGTTTGGACAGGGTCGGGCAGCCCCAGCATTTT.

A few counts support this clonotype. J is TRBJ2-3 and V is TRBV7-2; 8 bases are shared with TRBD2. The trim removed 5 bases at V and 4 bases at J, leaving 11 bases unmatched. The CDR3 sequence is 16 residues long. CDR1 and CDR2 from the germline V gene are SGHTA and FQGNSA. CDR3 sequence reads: CASSQVSGIGADTQYF. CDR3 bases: TGTGCCAGCAGCCAAGTTAGCGGGATAGGGGCAGATACGCAGTATTTT.

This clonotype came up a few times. This CDR3 reads CASSEARGFYSNQPQHF. For the CDR3, the DNA is TGTGCCAGCAGCGAGGCAAGGGGCTTTTATAGCAATCAGCCCCAGCATTTT. V usage is TRBV12-3 or TRBV12-4 and J usage is TRBJ1-5; a possible D gene is TRBD1 (5 bases). The CDR3 is 17 amino acids. V was trimmed by 6 bases and J by 0 bases, leaving 18 bases between them.

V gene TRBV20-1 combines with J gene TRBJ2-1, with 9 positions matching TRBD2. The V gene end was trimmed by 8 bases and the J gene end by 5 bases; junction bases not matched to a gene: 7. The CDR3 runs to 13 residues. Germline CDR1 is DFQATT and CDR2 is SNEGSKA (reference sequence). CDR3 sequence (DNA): TGCAGTATACTGACTAGCGGAAACAATGAGCAGTTCTTC. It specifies CSILTSGNNEQFF.

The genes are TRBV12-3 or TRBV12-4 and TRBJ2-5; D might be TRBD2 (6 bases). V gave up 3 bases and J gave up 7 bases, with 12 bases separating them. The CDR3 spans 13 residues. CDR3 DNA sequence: TGTGCCAGCAGTTTCGGGGGAATGGGGACCCAGTACTTC. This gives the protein CASSFGGMGTQYF.

CDR3 protein: CASSEAPRLAGGQETQYF. The DNA for the CDR3 is TGTGCCAGCAGTGAAGCCCCTCGGCTAGCGGGGGGACAAGAGACCCAGTACTTC. The chain carries TRBV6-1 and TRBJ2-5, with 11 bases fitting TRBD2. In germline, CDR1 is MNHNS, CDR2 SASEGT. J was trimmed by 2 bases and V by 0 bases; bases with no gene match: 8. This CDR3 comprises 18 residues.

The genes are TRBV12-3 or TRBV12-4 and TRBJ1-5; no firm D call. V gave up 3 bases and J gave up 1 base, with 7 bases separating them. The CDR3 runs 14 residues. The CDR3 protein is CASSFQSSNQPQHF. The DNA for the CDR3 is TGTGCCAGCAGTTTTCAATCCAGCAATCAGCCCCAGCATTTT.

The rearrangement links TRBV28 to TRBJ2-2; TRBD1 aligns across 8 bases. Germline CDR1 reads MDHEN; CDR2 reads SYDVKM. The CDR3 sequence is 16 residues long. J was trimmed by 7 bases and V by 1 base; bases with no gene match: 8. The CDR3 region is CASSLFQGAFGGELFF. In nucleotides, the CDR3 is TGTGCCAGCAGTTTATTCCAGGGGGCTTTCGGCGGGGAGCTGTTTTTT.

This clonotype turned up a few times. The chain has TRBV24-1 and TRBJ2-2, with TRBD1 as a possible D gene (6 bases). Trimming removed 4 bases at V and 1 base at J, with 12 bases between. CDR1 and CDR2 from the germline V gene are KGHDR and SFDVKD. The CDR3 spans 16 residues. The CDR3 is CATSDPGQMNTGELFF. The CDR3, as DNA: TGTGCCACCAGTGACCCCGGACAGATGAACACCGGGGAGCTGTTTTTT.

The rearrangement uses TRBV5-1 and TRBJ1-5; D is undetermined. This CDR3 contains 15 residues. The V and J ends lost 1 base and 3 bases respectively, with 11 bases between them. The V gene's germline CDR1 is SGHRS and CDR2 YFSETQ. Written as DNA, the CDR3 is TGCGCCAGCAGCTTGATCCCAGGACTCAATCAGCCCCAGCATTTT. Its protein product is CASSLIPGLNQPQHF.

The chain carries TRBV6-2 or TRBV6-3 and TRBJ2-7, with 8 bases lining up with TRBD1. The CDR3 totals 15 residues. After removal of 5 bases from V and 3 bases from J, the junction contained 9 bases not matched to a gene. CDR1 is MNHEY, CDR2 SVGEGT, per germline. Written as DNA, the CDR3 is TGTGCCAGCAGTGCCCCGACAGGGGCATTCTACGAGCAGTACTTC. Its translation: CASSAPTGAFYEQYF.

The CDR3 DNA is TGCGCCAGCAGCTTGGATCTGGACAAAACCTACGAGCAGTACTTC. It is translated as CASSLDLDKTYEQYF. This chain uses TRBV5-1 with TRBJ2-7; D possibly corresponds to TRBD1 (5 bases). V was cut by 0 bases and J by 2 bases, with 12 bases left in between. Per the germline V gene, CDR1 is SGHRS and CDR2 is YFSETQ. The CDR3 extends over 15 amino acids.

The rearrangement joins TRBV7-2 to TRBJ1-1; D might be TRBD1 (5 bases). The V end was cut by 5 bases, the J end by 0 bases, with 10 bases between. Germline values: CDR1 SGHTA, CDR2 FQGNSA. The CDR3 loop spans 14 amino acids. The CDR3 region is CASSTGRMNTEAFF. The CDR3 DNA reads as TGTGCCAGCAGCACGGGACGGATGAACACTGAAGCTTTCTTT. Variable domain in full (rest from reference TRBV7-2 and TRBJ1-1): GAGVSQSPSNKVTEKGKDVELRCDPISGHTALYWYRQSLGQGLEFLIYFQGNSAPDKSGLPSDRFSAERTGGSVSTLTIQRTQQEDSAVYLCASSTGRMNTEAFFGQGTRLTVV.

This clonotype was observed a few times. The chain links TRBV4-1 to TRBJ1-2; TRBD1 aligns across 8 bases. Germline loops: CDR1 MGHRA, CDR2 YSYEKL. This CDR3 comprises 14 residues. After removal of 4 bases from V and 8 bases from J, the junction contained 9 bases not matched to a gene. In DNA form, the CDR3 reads TGCGCCAGCAGCCGACAGACAGGGGTGGACGGCTACACCTTC. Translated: CASSRQTGVDGYTF.

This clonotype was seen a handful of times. The CDR3: CASTPAVPDTEAFF. CDR3 nucleotide sequence: TGTGCCAGCACCCCCGCAGTTCCGGACACTGAAGCTTTCTTT. This chain links TRBV9 with TRBJ1-1; D not certain. V lost 6 bases to trimming and J lost 3 bases, with 15 bases between them. Looked up from germline, CDR1 is SGDLS and CDR2 is YYNGEE. CDR3 length: 14 residues.

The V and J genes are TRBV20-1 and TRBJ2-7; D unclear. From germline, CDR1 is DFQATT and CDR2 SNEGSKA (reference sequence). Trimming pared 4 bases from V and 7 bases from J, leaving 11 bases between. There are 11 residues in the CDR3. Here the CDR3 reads CSATELWEQYF. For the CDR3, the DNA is TGCAGTGCTACGGAACTTTGGGAGCAGTACTTC.

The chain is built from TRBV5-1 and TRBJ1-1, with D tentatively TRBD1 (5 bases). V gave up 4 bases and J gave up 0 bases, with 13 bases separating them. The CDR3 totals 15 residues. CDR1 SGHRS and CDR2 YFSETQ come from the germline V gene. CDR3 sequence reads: CASSTDGTMNTEAFF. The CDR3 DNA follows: TGCGCCAGCAGCACCGACGGGACCATGAACACTGAAGCTTTCTTT. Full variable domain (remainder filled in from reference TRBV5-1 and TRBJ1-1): KAGVTQTPRYLIKTRGQQVTLSCSPISGHRSVSWYQQTPGQGLQFLFEYFSETQRNKGNFPGRFSGRQFSNSRSEMNVSTLELGDSALYLCASSTDGTMNTEAFFGQGTRLTVV.